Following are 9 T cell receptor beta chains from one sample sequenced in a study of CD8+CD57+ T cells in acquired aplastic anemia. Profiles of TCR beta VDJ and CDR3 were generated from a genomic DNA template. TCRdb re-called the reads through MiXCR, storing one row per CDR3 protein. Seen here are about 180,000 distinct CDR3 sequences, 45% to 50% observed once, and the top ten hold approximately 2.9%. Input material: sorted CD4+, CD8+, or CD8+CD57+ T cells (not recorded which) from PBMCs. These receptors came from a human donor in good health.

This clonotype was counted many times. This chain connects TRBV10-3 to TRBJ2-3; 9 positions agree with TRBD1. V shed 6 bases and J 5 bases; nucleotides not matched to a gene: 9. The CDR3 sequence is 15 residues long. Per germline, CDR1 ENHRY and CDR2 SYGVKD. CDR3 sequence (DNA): TGTGCCATCAGCCCGCCGGACAGGGGTGTAGATACGCAGTATTTT. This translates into CAISPPDRGVDTQYF.

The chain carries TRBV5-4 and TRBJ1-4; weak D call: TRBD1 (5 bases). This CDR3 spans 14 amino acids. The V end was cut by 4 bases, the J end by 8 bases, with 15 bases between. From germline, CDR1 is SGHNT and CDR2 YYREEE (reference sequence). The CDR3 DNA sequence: TGTGCCAGCAGCCGCGGGGGGTTAGAAGAAAAACTGTTTTTT. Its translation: CASSRGGLEEKLFF.

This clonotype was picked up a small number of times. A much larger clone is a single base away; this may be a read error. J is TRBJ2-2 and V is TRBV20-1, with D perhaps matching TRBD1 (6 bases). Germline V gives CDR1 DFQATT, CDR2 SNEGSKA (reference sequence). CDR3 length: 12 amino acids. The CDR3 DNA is TGCAGTGCTAATCCGATTATAGGGGGGCTGTTTTTT. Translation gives CSANPIIGGLFF.

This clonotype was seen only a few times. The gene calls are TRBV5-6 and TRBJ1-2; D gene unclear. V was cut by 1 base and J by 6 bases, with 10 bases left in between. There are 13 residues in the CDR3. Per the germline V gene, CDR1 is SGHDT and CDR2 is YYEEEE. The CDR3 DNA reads TGTGCCAGCAGCTTGTTACGGGGTCATGGCTACACCTTC. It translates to CASSLLRGHGYTF.

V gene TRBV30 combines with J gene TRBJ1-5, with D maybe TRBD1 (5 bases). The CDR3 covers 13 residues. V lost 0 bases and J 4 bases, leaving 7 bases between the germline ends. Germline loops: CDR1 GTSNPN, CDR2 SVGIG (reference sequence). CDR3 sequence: CAWSVTENQPQHF. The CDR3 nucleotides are TGTGCCTGGAGTGTGACAGAGAATCAGCCCCAGCATTTT.

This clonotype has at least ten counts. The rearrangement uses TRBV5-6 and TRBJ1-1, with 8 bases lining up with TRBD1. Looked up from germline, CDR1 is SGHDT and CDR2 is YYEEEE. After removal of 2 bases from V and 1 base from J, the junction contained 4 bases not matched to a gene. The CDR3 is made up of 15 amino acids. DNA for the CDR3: TGTGCCAGCAGCTTACTGGACAGGGCGAACACTGAAGCTTTCTTT. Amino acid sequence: CASSLLDRANTEAFF. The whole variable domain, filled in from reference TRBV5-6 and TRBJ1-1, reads DAGVTQSPTHLIKTRGQQVTLRCSPKSGHDTVSWYQQALGQGPQFIFQYYEEEERQRGNFPDRFSGHQFPNYSSELNVNALLLGDSALYLCASSLLDRANTEAFFGQGTRLTVV.

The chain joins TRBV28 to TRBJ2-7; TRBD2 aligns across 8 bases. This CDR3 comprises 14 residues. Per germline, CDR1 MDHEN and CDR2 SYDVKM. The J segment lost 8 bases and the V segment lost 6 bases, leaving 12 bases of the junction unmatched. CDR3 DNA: TGTGCCAGCAGAGCTAACGGACTAGCTACGAAGCAGTACTTC. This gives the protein CASRANGLATKQYF.

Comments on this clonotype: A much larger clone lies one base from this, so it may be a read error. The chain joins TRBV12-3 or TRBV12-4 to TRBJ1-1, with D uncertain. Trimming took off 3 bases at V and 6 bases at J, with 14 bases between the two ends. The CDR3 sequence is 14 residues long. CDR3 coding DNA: TGTGCCAGCAGTTTTTGGACGGCAAACGCTGAAGCTTTCTTT. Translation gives CASSFWTANAEAFF.

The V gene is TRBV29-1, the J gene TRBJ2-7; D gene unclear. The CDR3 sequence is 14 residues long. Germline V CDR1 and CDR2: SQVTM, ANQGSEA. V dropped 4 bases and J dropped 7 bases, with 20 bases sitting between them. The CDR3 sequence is CSVARRFSYNEQYF. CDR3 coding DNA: TGCAGCGTTGCCCGGCGGTTCTCCTACAATGAGCAGTACTTC.